Each of the 20 T cell receptor beta chains below was sequenced from the same sample in a study of post-analysis software for immune sequencing data. cDNA libraries of TCR beta carried unique molecular identifiers. TCRdb redid the calling of the PCR reads with MiXCR, one entry per CDR3 protein. Here the sample spans 820,000 or so distinct CDR3 sequences, 53% being singletons. Antigens of these TCRs are unknown. General study points: Patients showed TRBV5-6, TRBV5-1 and TRBV20-1 among a few TRBV segments more frequent than in controls.

The sequenced material came from blood. The receptor set was obtained from a girl between 5 and 17 years old with multiple sclerosis.

This clonotype has more than one count but fewer than ten. The genes are TRBV20-1 and TRBJ2-5; D is possibly TRBD1 (5 bases). The CDR3 runs to 12 residues. Germline V CDR1 and CDR2: DFQATT, SNEGSKA (reference sequence). V gave up 6 bases and J gave up 2 bases, with 10 bases separating them. CDR3 nucleotide sequence: TGCAGTGCCAGACAGAGACAAGAGACCCAGTACTTC. Encoded protein: CSARQRQETQYF.

The rearrangement joins TRBV7-9 to TRBJ2-5, with D perhaps matching TRBD1 (6 bases). Gene TRBJ2-7 matches the end of the DNA better, so the J call may be wrong. Germline loops: CDR1 SEHNR, CDR2 FQNEAQ (reference sequence). The length of the CDR3 is 12 residues. CDR3: CASSYNRDEQYF. The CDR3 DNA sequence: TGTGCCAGCAGCTATAACAGGGACGAGCAGTACTTC.

V usage is TRBV5-1 and J usage is TRBJ2-1; 8 nucleotides match TRBD2. The CDR3 has 15 residues. J gave up 6 bases and V 4 bases, and 9 bases lay outside the gene matches. Germline-derived CDR1 and CDR2 are SGHRS and YFSETQ. The CDR3 here is CASSRSLTSGNEQFF. The CDR3, as DNA: TGCGCCAGCAGCAGATCACTCACTAGCGGCAATGAGCAGTTCTTC. The whole variable domain, filled in from reference TRBV5-1 and TRBJ2-1, reads KAGVTQTPRYLIKTRGQQVTLSCSPISGHRSVSWYQQTPGQGLQFLFEYFSETQRNKGNFPGRFSGRQFSNSRSEMNVSTLELGDSALYLCASSRSLTSGNEQFFGPGTRLTVL.

V usage is TRBV7-7 and J usage is TRBJ2-5; perhaps TRBD1 as D (7 bases). V lost 6 bases to trimming and J lost 5 bases, with 13 bases between them. The length of the CDR3 is 13 residues. Germline V CDR1 and CDR2: SSHAT, FNYEAQ (reference sequence). The CDR3 coding sequence is TGTGCCAGCAGTATACAGGGGAGGGAGACCCAGTACTTC. The encoded protein is CASSIQGRETQYF.

This chain links TRBV13 with TRBJ2-4; TRBD2 matches at 8 bases. Judging by the DNA end, TRBJ2-7 fits better; the J call may be wrong. The germline V gene encodes CDR1 PRHDT and CDR2 FYEKMQ (reference sequence). There are 16 residues in the CDR3. The CDR3 is CASSSTRLAKPYEQYF. Written as DNA, the CDR3 is TGTGCCAGCAGCTCTACTAGACTAGCGAAACCCTACGAGCAGTACTTC.

The rearrangement uses TRBV7-9 and TRBJ1-2, with 8 bases aligning to TRBD1. CDR1 and CDR2 from the germline V gene are SEHNR and FQNEAQ (reference sequence). J was trimmed by 4 bases and V by 2 bases; bases with no gene match: 3. This CDR3 has 14 amino acids. CDR3 bases: TGTGCCAGCAGCTTATCTGGACAGGGCTATGGCTACACCTTC. Protein sequence: CASSLSGQGYGYTF.

This clonotype was picked up a small number of times. The chain links TRBV25-1 to TRBJ1-2; TRBD1 might be the D (5 bases). The V gene lost 6 bases and the J gene lost 2 bases, with 13 bases spanning the gap. The CDR3 has 14 residues. The germline V gene encodes CDR1 MGHDK and CDR2 SYGVNS. The CDR3 DNA reads as TGTGCCAGCAGCCTCATGGGGCGAAACTATGGCTACACCTTC. Encoded protein: CASSLMGRNYGYTF.

This clonotype was detected a few times. This CDR3 reads CSVPQGGWETQYF. The CDR3 nucleotides are TGCAGCGTTCCACAGGGTGGGTGGGAGACCCAGTACTTC. The genes are TRBV29-1 and TRBJ2-5; the D gene is possibly TRBD1 (6 bases). The germline V and J ends were trimmed by 5 bases and 5 bases, with 15 bases remaining between them. The CDR3 spans 13 residues. Germline CDR1 reads SQVTM; CDR2 reads ANQGSEA.

V is TRBV12-3 or TRBV12-4 and J is TRBJ2-5, with D unclear. CDR3 length: 15 residues. V dropped 6 bases and J dropped 4 bases, with 18 bases sitting between them. CDR3 region: CASSPVGGGGETQYF. The DNA of the CDR3 is TGTGCCAGCAGCCCAGTTGGCGGTGGCGGAGAGACCCAGTACTTC.

The rearrangement links TRBV3-1 to TRBJ2-1, with 11 bases identical to TRBD2. The length of the CDR3 is 15 residues. V shed 6 bases and J 5 bases; nucleotides not matched to a gene: 6. Germline lookup yields CDR1 LGHDT and CDR2 YNNKEL (reference sequence). This chain's CDR3 is CASSQLAGVHNEQFF. Here the CDR3 DNA reads TGTGCCAGCAGTCAACTAGCGGGAGTCCACAATGAGCAGTTCTTC.

J is TRBJ1-1 and V is TRBV7-9; no reliable D call. Germline V gene lookup returns CDR1 SEHNR and CDR2 FQNEAQ (reference sequence). The CDR3 length is 13 residues. Trimming took 5 bases from V and 1 from J, leaving 8 bases between them. The CDR3 region is CASSPPRNTEAFF. DNA of the CDR3: TGTGCCAGCAGCCCCCCAAGGAACACTGAAGCTTTCTTT. Full variable domain (rest looked up from reference TRBV7-9 and TRBJ1-1): DTGVSQNPRHKITKRGQNVTFRCDPISEHNRLYWYRQTLGQGPEFLTYFQNEAQLEKSRLLSDRFSAERPKGSFSTLEIQRTEQGDSAMYLCASSPPRNTEAFFGQGTRLTVV.

The rearrangement links TRBV5-6 to TRBJ2-5; D may match TRBD1 or TRBD2 (5 bases each). Looked up from germline, CDR1 is SGHDT and CDR2 is YYEEEE. The CDR3 runs 14 residues. V lost 4 bases and J 2 bases, leaving 12 bases between the germline ends. The CDR3 region is CASSKGTGQETQYF. The CDR3 nucleotides read TGTGCCAGCAGCAAAGGGACGGGACAAGAGACCCAGTACTTC.

This clonotype was recorded a few times. The chain couples TRBV7-8 to TRBJ2-1; perhaps TRBD2 as D (5 bases). Trimming pared 1 base from V and 6 bases from J, leaving 10 bases between. The CDR3 sequence is 14 residues long. The germline gives CDR1 SGHVS, CDR2 FQNEAQ. The CDR3 here is CASSLEYRGNEQFF. The CDR3 DNA sequence: TGTGCCAGCAGCTTAGAATATCGGGGCAATGAGCAGTTCTTC.

This clonotype was observed a few times. The chain links TRBV4-2 to TRBJ2-5, with a weak D call TRBD2 (6 bases). Germline V gene data show CDR1 as LGHNA and CDR2 as YNFKEQ. The CDR3 spans 12 residues. The V gene lost 1 base and the J gene lost 11 bases, with 11 bases spanning the gap. The CDR3 DNA reads TGTGCCAGCAGCCAAGTGACGGGAGAGCAGTACTTC. It encodes CASSQVTGEQYF.

The chain's CDR3 is CASSQGRILYEQYF. In nucleotides, the CDR3 is TGCGCCAGCAGCCAAGGACGGATCCTCTACGAGCAGTACTTC. The chain carries TRBV4-1 and TRBJ2-7; the D is unclear. The CDR3 is 14 residues long. The V gene lost 1 base and the J gene lost 3 bases, with 10 bases spanning the gap. Germline-derived CDR1 and CDR2 are MGHRA and YSYEKL.

Only a few counts were recorded for this clonotype. This sequence joins TRBV5-1 and TRBJ2-7; 11 positions agree with TRBD2. The CDR3 sequence is 16 residues long. Looked up from germline, CDR1 is SGHRS and CDR2 is YFSETQ. The ends lost 0 bases at V and 0 bases at J; junction bases unmatched: 2. The CDR3 DNA is TGCGCCAGCAGCTTGGATGGGACTAGCGGCTCCTACGAGCAGTACTTC. Protein: CASSLDGTSGSYEQYF.

The chain carries TRBV29-1 and TRBJ2-6, with 12 bases matching TRBD2. The V segment lost 5 bases and the J segment 0 bases; nucleotides outside the gene matches: 8. Germline V gives CDR1 SQVTM, CDR2 ANQGSEA. The length of the CDR3 is 18 residues. The CDR3 DNA sequence: TGCAGCGTTTCGACTAGCGGGGGCCCCCACTCTGGGGCCAACGTCCTGACTTTC. Encoded protein: CSVSTSGGPHSGANVLTF. The variable domain in full, completed from reference TRBV29-1 and TRBJ2-6, reads SAVISQKPSRDICQRGTSLTIQCQVDSQVTMMFWYRQQPGQSLTLIATANQGSEATYESGFVIDKFPISRPNLTFSTLTVSNMSPEDSSIYLCSVSTSGGPHSGANVLTFGAGSRLTVL.

V and J are TRBV20-1 and TRBJ2-7; D gene unclear. V gave up 6 bases and J gave up 2 bases, with 11 bases separating them. CDR1 and CDR2 from the germline V gene are DFQATT and SNEGSKA (reference sequence). This CDR3 is 12 amino acids long. In DNA form, the CDR3 reads TGCAGTGCCTTCGACGGTCCCTACGAGCAGTACTTC. This codes for CSAFDGPYEQYF.

The chain uses TRBV6-4 and TRBJ2-1; 9 positions match TRBD2. The CDR3 has 15 amino acids. CDR1 and CDR2 from the germline V gene are MRHNA and SNTAGT. V was pared by 3 bases and J by 4 bases, with 4 bases of the junction left unmatched. The chain's CDR3 is CASSESSGGYNEQFF. Here the CDR3 DNA reads TGTGCCAGCAGTGAGAGTAGCGGGGGATACAATGAGCAGTTCTTC.

The rearrangement joins TRBV5-1 to TRBJ2-1; 8 bases are a match to TRBD1. The length of the CDR3 is 15 residues. The V and J ends lost 8 bases and 3 bases, in that order; junction bases with no gene match: 10. Germline CDR1 and CDR2: SGHRS and YFSETQ. The DNA for the CDR3 is TGCGCCAGTCGTCGACAGGGGACCGGCTACAATGAGCAGTTCTTC. Its protein product is CASRRQGTGYNEQFF.